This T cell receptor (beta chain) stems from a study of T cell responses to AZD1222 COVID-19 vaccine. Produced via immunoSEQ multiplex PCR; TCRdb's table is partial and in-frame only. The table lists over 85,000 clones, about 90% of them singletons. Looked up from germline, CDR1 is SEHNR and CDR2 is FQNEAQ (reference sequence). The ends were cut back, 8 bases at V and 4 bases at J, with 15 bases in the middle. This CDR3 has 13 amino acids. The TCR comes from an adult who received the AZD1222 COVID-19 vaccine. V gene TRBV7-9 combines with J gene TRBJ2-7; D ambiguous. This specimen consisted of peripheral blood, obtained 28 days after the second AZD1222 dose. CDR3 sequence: CASGRAAGYEQYF. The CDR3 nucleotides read TGTGCCAGCGGACGGGCCGCCGGGTACGAGCAGTACTTC.